This T cell receptor (beta chain) was documented in a study of T cell responses to AZD1222 COVID-19 vaccine. Sequenced by immunoSEQ multiplex PCR; TCRdb stores in-frame clones only, minus some. The sample consists of around 140,000 clones, 75% to 95% of them appearing once. The germline V gene has CDR1 DFQATT and CDR2 SNEGSKA (reference sequence). This CDR3 has 14 residues. V shed 3 bases and J shed 2 bases, with 14 bases lying between them. Study-wide results and limits: Most donors were white British and more were female, and clonal diversity was possibly underestimated. Baseline serostatus was positive in only a handful of AZD1222 recipients. At 160-218 and 743-854, vaccine-associated CD4 TCRs were dominant, and they spanned spike. Of spike-specific TCRs, nearly half reportedly target regions left unmutated in variants.

Comments on this clone: Its antigen is not known.

This chain links TRBV20-1 with TRBJ2-7; unclear D gene. The sequencing here drew on peripheral blood, taken 28 days after the second dose of the MenACWY control vaccine. This TCR came from an adult who received the MenACWY meningococcal vaccine as a control. The CDR3 here is CSASWASVPYEQYF. Written as DNA, the CDR3 is TGCAGTGCTAGTTGGGCGTCCGTTCCCTACGAGCAGTACTTC.